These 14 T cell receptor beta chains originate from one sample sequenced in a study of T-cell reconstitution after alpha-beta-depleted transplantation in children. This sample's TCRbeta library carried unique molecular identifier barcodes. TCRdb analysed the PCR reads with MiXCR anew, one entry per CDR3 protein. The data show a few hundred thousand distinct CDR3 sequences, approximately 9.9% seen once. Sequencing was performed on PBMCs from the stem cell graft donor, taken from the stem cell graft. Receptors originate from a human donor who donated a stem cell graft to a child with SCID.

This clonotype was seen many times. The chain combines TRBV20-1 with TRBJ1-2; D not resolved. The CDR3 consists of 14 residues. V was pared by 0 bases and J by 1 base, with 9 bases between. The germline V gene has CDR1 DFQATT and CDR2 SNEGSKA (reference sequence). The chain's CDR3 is CSARDPGYNYGYTF. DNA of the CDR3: TGCAGTGCTAGAGATCCGGGGTATAACTATGGCTACACCTTC.

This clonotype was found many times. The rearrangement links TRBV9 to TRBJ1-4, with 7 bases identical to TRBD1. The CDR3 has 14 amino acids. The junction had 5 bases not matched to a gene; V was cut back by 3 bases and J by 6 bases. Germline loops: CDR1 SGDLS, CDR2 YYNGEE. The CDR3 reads CASSGGQPYEKLFF. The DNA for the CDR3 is TGTGCCAGCAGCGGGGGACAGCCGTATGAAAAACTGTTTTTT.

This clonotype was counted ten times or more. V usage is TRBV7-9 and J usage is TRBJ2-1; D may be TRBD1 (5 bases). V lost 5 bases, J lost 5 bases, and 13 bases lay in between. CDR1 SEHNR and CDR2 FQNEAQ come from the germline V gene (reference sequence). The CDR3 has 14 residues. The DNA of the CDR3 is TGTGCCAGCAGCCAGAAGACAGTCCACAATGAGCAGTTCTTC. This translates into CASSQKTVHNEQFF.

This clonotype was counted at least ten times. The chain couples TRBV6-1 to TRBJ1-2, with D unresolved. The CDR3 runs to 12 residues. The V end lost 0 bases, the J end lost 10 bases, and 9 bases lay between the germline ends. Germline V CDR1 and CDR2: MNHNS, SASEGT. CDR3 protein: CASSEAPRDYTF. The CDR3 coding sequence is TGTGCCAGCAGTGAAGCGCCCCGGGACTACACCTTC.

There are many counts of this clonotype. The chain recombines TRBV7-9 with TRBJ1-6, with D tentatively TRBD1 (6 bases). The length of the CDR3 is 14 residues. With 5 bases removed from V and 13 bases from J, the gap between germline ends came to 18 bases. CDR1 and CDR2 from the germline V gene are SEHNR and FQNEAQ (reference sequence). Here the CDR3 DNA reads TGTGCCAGCAGCCCTACAGGGCCCCCGGCCCCCCTCCACTTT. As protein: CASSPTGPPAPLHF.

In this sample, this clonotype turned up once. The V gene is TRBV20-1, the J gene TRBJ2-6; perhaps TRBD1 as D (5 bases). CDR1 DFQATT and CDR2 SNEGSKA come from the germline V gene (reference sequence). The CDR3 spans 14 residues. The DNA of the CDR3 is TGCAGCTGGGGCCACGGGCCCGGGGCCAACGTCCTGACTTTC. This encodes CSWGHGPGANVLTF.

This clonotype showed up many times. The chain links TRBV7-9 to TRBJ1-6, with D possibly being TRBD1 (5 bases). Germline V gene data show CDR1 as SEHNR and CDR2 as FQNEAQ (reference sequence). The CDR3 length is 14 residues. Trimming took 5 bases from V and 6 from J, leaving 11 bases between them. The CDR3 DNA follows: TGTGCCAGCAGCATGGACACGATTAATTCACCCCTCCACTTT. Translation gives CASSMDTINSPLHF.

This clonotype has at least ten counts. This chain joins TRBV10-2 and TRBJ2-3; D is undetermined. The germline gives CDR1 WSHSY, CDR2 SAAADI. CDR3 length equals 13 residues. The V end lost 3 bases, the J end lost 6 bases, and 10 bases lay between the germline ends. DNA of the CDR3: TGCGCCAGCAGTGAAGACGGCAGGGATACGCAGTATTTT. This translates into CASSEDGRDTQYF.

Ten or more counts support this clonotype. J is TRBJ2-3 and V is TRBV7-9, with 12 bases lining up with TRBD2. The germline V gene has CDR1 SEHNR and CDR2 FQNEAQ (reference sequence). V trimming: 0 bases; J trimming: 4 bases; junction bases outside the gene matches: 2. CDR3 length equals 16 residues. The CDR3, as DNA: TGTGCCAGCAGCTTAGCGACTAGCGGGGGCGCAGATACGCAGTATTTT. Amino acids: CASSLATSGGADTQYF.

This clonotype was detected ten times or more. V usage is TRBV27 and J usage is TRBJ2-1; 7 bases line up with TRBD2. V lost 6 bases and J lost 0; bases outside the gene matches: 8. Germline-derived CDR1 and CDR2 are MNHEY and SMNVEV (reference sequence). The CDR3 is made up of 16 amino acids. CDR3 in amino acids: CASSLGGSSSYNEQFF. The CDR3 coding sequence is TGTGCCAGCAGCTTGGGGGGGAGTAGCTCCTACAATGAGCAGTTCTTC.

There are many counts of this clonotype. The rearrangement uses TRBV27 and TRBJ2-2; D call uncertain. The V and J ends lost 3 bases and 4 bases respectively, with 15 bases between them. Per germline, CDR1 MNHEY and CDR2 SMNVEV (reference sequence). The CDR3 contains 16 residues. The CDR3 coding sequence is TGTGCCAGCAGTTTTAATGGGGTCGCGGTCACCGGGGAGCTGTTTTTT. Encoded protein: CASSFNGVAVTGELFF.

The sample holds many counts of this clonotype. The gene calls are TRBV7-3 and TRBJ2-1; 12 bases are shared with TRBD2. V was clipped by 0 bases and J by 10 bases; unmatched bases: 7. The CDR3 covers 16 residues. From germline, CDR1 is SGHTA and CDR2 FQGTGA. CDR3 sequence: CASSLTGTSGRAEQFF. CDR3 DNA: TGTGCCAGCAGCTTAACGGGGACTAGCGGGCGGGCGGAGCAGTTCTTC.

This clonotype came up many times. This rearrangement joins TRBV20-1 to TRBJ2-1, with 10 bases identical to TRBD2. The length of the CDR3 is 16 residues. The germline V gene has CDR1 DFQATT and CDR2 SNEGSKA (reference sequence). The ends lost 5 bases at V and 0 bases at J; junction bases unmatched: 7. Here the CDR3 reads CSAGGLAASSYNEQFF. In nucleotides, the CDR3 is TGCAGTGCTGGCGGACTAGCGGCCAGCTCCTACAATGAGCAGTTCTTC.

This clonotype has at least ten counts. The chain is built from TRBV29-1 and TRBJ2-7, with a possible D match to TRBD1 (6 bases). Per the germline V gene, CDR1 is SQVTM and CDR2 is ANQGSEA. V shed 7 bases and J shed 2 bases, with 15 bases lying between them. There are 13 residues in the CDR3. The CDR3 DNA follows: TGCAGCGCTATGACAGGCGCTACCTACGAGCAGTACTTC. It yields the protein CSAMTGATYEQYF.